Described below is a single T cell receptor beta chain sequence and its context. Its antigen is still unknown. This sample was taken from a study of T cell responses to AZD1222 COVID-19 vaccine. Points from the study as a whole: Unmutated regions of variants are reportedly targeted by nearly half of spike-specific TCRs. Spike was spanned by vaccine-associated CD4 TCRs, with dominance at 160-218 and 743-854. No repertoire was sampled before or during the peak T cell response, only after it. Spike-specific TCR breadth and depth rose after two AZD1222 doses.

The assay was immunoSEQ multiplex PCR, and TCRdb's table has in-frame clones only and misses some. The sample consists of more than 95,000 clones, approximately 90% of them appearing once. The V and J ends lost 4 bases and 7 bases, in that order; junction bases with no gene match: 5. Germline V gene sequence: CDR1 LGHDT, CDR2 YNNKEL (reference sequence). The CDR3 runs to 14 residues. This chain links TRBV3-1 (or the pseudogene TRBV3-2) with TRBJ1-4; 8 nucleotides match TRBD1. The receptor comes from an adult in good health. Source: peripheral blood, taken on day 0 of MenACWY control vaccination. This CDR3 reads CASSPRTGSEKLFF. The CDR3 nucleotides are TGTGCCAGCAGCCCCCGGACAGGGAGTGAAAAACTGTTTTTT.